This T cell receptor (beta chain) was recorded in a study of shared clonotypes between healthy human individuals. Libraries were prepared by immunoSEQ multiplex PCR; TCRdb keeps only in-frame clonotypes and omits some of them. The data show about 2 million clones, with roughly 95% seen just once and more than 0.95% held by the top ten. As defined, naive CD8 cells were CD45RO-negative and positively selected for CCR7, with terminally differentiated effector memory CD45RA+ cells excluded. Note on this clone: An end of the junction differs from the germline gene, which may be a read error.

Germline V CDR1 and CDR2: SGHAT, FQNNGV. The CDR3 has 13 amino acids. The source material was naive CD8+ T cells sorted from blood. The J gene is TRBJ2-7, the V gene TRBV11-2; D call uncertain. This TCR came from a man between 18 and 35 years old in good health. CDR3 region: CASSLGLPGEEYF. Written as DNA, the CDR3 is TGTGCCAGCAGCTTAGGGCTCCCCGGCGAGGAGTACTTC.